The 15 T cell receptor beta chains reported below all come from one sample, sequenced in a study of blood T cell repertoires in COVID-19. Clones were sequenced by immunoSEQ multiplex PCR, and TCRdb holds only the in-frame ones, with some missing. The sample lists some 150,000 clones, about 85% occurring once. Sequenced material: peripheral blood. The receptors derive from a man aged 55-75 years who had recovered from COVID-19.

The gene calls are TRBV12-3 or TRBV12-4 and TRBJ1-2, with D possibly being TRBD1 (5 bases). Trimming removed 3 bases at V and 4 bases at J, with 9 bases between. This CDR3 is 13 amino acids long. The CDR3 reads CASSFGAGYGYTF. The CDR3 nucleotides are TGTGCCAGCAGTTTTGGGGCAGGCTATGGCTACACCTTC.

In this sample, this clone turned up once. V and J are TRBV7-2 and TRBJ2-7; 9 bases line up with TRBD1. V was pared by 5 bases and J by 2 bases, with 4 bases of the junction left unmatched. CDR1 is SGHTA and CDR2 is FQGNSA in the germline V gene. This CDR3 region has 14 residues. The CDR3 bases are TGTGCCAGCAGCCCCGGGACAGGGACCTACGAGCAGTACTTC. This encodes CASSPGTGTYEQYF.

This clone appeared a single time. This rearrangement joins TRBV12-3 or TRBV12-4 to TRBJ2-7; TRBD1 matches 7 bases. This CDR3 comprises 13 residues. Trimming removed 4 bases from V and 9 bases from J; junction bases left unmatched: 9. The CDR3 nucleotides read TGTGCCAGCAGTTGGGACAGTGGGCTGGGGCAGTACTTC. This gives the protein CASSWDSGLGQYF.

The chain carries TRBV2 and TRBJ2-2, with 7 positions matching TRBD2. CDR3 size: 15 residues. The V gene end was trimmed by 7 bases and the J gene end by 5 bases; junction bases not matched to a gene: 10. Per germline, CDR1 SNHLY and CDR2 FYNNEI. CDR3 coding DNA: TGTGCCAGCATAGTAGGGTCCGGGGGGACCGGGGAGCTGTTTTTT. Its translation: CASIVGSGGTGELFF.

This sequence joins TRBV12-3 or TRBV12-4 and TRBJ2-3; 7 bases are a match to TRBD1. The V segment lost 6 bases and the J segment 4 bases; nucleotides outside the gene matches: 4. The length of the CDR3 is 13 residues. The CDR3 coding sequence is TGTGCCAGCAGGGCAGGGGGTCCAGATACGCAGTATTTT. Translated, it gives CASRAGGPDTQYF.

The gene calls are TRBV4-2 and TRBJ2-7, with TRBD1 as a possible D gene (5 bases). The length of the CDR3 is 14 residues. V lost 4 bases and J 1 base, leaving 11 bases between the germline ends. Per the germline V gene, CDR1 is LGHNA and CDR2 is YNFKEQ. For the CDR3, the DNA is TGTGCCAGCAGCCGGGAAAGGGGATCCTACGAGCAGTACTTC. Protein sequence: CASSRERGSYEQYF.

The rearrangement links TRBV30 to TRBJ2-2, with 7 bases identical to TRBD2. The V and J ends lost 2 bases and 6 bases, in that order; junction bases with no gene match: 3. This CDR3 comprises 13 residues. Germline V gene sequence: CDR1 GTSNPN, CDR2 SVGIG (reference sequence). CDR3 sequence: CAWSPGGAGELFF. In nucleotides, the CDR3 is TGTGCCTGGAGTCCTGGGGGGGCCGGGGAGCTGTTTTTT. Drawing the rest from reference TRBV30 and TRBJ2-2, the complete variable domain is SQTIHQWPATLVQPVGSPLSLECTVEGTSNPNLYWYRQAAGRGLQLLFYSVGIGQISSEVPQNLSASRPQDRQFILSSKKLLLSDSGFYLCAWSPGGAGELFFGEGSRLTVL.

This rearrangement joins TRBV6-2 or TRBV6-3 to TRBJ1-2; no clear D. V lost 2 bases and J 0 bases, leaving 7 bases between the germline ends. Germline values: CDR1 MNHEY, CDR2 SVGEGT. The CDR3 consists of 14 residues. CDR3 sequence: CASSYGRANYGYTF. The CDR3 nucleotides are TGTGCCAGCAGTTACGGGCGTGCTAACTATGGCTACACCTTC.

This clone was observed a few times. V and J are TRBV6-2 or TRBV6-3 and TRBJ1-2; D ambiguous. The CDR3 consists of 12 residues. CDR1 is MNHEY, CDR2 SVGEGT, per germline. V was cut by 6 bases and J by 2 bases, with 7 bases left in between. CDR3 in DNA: TGTGCCAGCAGCAGAGGGAACTATGGCTACACCTTC. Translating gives CASSRGNYGYTF.

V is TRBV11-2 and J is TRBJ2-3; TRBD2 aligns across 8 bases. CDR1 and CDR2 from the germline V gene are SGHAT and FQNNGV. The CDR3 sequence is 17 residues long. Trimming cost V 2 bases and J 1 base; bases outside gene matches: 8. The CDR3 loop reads CASSLSFSGDRTDTQYF. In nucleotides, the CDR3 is TGTGCCAGCAGCTTATCCTTTAGCGGGGACCGCACAGATACGCAGTATTTT.

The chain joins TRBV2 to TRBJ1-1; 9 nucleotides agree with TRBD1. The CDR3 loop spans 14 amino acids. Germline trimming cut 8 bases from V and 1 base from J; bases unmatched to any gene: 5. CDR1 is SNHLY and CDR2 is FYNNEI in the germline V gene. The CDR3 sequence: CASSDRGTNTEAFF. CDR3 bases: TGTGCCAGCTCGGACAGGGGAACGAACACTGAAGCTTTCTTT.

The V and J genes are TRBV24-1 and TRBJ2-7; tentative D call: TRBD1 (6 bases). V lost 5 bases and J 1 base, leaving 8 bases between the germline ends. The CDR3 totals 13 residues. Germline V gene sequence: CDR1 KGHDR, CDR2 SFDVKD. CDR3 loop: CATSVGGSYEQYF. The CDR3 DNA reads TGTGCCACCAGTGTAGGGGGTTCCTACGAGCAGTACTTC.

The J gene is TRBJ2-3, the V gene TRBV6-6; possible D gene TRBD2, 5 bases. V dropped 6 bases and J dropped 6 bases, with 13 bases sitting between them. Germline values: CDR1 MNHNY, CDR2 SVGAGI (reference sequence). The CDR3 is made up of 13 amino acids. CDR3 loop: CASSPTGVDTQYF. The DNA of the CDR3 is TGTGCCAGCAGCCCAACCGGGGTGGATACGCAGTATTTT.

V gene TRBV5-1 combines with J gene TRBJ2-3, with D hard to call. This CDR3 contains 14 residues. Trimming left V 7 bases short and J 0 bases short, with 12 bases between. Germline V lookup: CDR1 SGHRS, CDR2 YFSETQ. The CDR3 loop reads CASRDFGSTDTQYF. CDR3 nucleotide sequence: TGCGCCAGCCGAGACTTCGGGAGCACAGATACGCAGTATTTT.

CDR3 region: CASSLGGWKNIQYF. In nucleotides, the CDR3 is TGCGCCAGCAGCTTGGGAGGGTGGAAAAACATTCAGTACTTC. The V gene is TRBV5-1, the J gene TRBJ2-4; tentative D call: TRBD2 (5 bases). The CDR3 extends over 14 amino acids. Trimming took off 0 bases at V and 4 bases at J, with 8 bases between the two ends. The germline CDR1 and CDR2 sequences are SGHRS and YFSETQ.